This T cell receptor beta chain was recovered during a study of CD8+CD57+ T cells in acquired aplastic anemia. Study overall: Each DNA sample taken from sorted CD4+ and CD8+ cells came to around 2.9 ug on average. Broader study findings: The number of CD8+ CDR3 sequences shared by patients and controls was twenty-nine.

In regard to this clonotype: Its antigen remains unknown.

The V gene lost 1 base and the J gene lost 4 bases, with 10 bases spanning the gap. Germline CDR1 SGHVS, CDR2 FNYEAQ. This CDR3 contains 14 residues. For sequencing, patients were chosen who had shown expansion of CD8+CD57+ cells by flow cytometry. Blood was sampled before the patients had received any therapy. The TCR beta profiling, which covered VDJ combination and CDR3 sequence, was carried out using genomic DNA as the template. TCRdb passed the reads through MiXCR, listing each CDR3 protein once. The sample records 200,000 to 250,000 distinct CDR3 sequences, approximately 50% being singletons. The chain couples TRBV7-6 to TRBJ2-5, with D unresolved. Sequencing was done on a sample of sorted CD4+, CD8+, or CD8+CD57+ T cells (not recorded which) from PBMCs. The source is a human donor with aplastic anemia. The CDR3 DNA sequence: TGTGCCAGCAGCTTAGAGCGACCTAGAGAGACCCAGTACTTC. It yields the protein CASSLERPRETQYF.